This TCR beta chain was captured by sequencing in a study of blood T cell repertoires in COVID-19. A remark on this clone: The sample holds other DNA sequences that translate to the same CDR3.

Produced via immunoSEQ multiplex PCR; TCRdb's table is partial and in-frame only. Among around 500,000 clones listed, approximately 85% were seen once. What was sequenced was peripheral blood. The receptor was isolated from a human donor in a cohort sampled during active COVID-19.

In DNA form, the CDR3 reads TGTGCCAGCAGCCAAGTGAGGGGGAGCTCCTACGAGCAGTACTTC. This translates into CASSQVRGSSYEQYF. The rearrangement uses TRBV4-2 and TRBJ2-7, with D possibly TRBD1 on 6 matching bases. Germline values: CDR1 LGHNA, CDR2 YNFKEQ. This CDR3 contains 15 residues. Trimming shortened V by 1 base and J by 0 bases, and 10 bases separated the two germline ends.